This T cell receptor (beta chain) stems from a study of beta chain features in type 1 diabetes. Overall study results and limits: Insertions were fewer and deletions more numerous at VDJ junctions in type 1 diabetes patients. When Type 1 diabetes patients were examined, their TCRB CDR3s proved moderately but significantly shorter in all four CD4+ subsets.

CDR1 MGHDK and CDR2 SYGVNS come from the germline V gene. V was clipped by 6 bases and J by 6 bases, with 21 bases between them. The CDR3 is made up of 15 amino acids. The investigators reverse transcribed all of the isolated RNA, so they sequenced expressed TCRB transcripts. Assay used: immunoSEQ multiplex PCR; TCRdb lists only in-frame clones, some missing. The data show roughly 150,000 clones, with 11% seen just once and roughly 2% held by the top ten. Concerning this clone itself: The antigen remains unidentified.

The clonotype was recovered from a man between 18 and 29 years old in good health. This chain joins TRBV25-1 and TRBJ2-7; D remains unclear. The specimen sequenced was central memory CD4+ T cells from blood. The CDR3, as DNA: TGTGCCAGCAGCCCCCCATCTAGTAGGCTTGGCGAGCAGTACTTC. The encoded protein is CASSPPSSRLGEQYF.